The 32 T cell receptor beta chains reported below all come from one sample, sequenced in a study of technical replicates of blood from several donors. Here immunoSEQ multiplex PCR was the method, and the copy in TCRdb shows in-frame clones only, minus some. The data hold roughly 13,000 clones, with approximately 88% observed a single time. Sequenced material: PBMCs. The source of these receptors is a human donor in good health.

This chain joins TRBV27 and TRBJ2-1; 13 nucleotides align to TRBD2. This CDR3 spans 14 amino acids. Germline V gene lookup returns CDR1 MNHEY and CDR2 SMNVEV (reference sequence). After removal of 4 bases from V and 9 bases from J, the junction contained 3 bases not matched to a gene. CDR3 region: CASSWTSGSGEQFF. CDR3 coding DNA: TGTGCCAGCAGTTGGACTAGCGGGAGTGGTGAGCAGTTCTTC.

This clone appeared a few times. V and J are TRBV7-8 and TRBJ1-2; tentatively, D is TRBD1 (6 bases). The ends were cut back, 5 bases at V and 6 bases at J, with 16 bases in the middle. Germline CDR1 is SGHVS and CDR2 is FQNEAQ. This CDR3 has 14 residues. Here the CDR3 reads CASSPYTGLNGYTF. CDR3 DNA: TGTGCCAGCAGCCCCTATACAGGGCTAAATGGCTACACCTTC.

The rearrangement uses TRBV7-9 and TRBJ2-5; perhaps TRBD2 as D (6 bases). With 2 bases removed from V and 5 bases from J, the gap between germline ends came to 15 bases. CDR1 SEHNR and CDR2 FQNEAQ come from the germline V gene (reference sequence). The CDR3 is made up of 15 amino acids. The CDR3 bases are TGTGCCAGCAGCTTACTGGCCTCAAGCGGGGAGACCCAGTACTTC. Its protein product is CASSLLASSGETQYF.

This chain connects TRBV7-2 to TRBJ2-3, with TRBD2 as a possible D gene (6 bases). Per the germline V gene, CDR1 is SGHTA and CDR2 is FQGNSA. There are 15 residues in the CDR3. Deletions cut 1 base from V and 1 base from J, with 9 bases between. The CDR3 sequence: CASSLVASGTDTQYF. DNA for the CDR3: TGTGCCAGCAGCTTAGTAGCTAGCGGCACAGATACGCAGTATTTT.

The rearrangement uses TRBV19 and TRBJ2-2, with TRBD2 matching 15 bases. The V segment lost 8 bases and the J segment 3 bases; nucleotides outside the gene matches: 4. The CDR3 is 16 amino acids. Germline V gene sequence: CDR1 LNHDA, CDR2 SQIVND (reference sequence). CDR3 nucleotide sequence: TGTGCCAGTGACGGACTAGCGGGAGGGCACACCGGGGAGCTGTTTTTT. It yields the protein CASDGLAGGHTGELFF.

The sample holds one count of this clone. The chain carries TRBV6-6 and TRBJ2-3, with D perhaps TRBD2 (5 bases). V lost 4 bases and J lost 2, with 13 bases in between. CDR1 is MNHNY, CDR2 SVGAGI, per germline (reference sequence). The CDR3 consists of 15 residues. The CDR3 here is CASSSPLEATDTQYF. The CDR3 DNA follows: TGTGCCAGCAGTTCTCCACTAGAGGCCACAGATACGCAGTATTTT.

This chain links TRBV27 with TRBJ1-5; 8 bases agree with TRBD1. Germline V lookup: CDR1 MNHEY, CDR2 SMNVEV (reference sequence). After removal of 5 bases from V and 3 bases from J, the junction contained 6 bases not matched to a gene. This CDR3 region has 15 residues. The CDR3 loop is CASSPGQGHNQPQHF. The CDR3 DNA reads as TGTGCCAGCAGTCCAGGACAGGGCCACAATCAGCCCCAGCATTTT.

The CDR3 region has the DNA TGTGCCAGCAGCTTAGTTACGGGGGACGAGCAGTACTTC. Translating gives CASSLVTGDEQYF. This chain joins TRBV11-3 and TRBJ2-7, with D perhaps TRBD2 (6 bases). With 1 base removed from V and 5 bases from J, the gap between germline ends came to 9 bases. The V gene's germline CDR1 is SGHNT and CDR2 YENEEA. The CDR3 totals 13 residues.

This sequence joins TRBV30 and TRBJ1-2, with a possible D match to TRBD1 (6 bases). The CDR3 covers 14 residues. Deletions cut 0 bases from V and 8 bases from J, with 16 bases between. CDR1 is GTSNPN, CDR2 SVGIG, per germline (reference sequence). The CDR3: CAWSVGWAGEGYTF. Written as DNA, the CDR3 is TGTGCCTGGAGTGTAGGTTGGGCAGGGGAGGGCTACACCTTC.

The chain employs TRBV10-3 and TRBJ2-1; 10 nucleotides align to TRBD2. Trimming at V came to 4 bases and at J to 4 bases, leaving 4 bases not matched to a gene. Germline V gene lookup returns CDR1 ENHRY and CDR2 SYGVKD. The length of the CDR3 is 15 residues. The CDR3 sequence is CAISVGTSEYNEQFF. The CDR3 region has the DNA TGTGCCATCAGTGTTGGGACTAGCGAGTACAATGAGCAGTTCTTC.

The gene calls are TRBV4-1 and TRBJ2-3, with D unresolved. The V and J ends lost 0 bases and 3 bases respectively, with 7 bases between them. This CDR3 spans 14 amino acids. The germline V gene encodes CDR1 MGHRA and CDR2 YSYEKL. CDR3 nucleotides: TGCGCCAGCAGCCAAGATAGCACAACAGATACGCAGTATTTT. As protein: CASSQDSTTDTQYF.

This chain links TRBV2 with TRBJ1-1, with 7 nucleotides matching TRBD1. Germline lookup yields CDR1 SNHLY and CDR2 FYNNEI. CDR3 length: 13 residues. V lost 4 bases, J lost 1 base, and 0 bases stayed unmatched. CDR3 amino acids: CASSGQGNTEAFF. CDR3 sequence (DNA): TGTGCCAGCAGTGGACAGGGGAACACTGAAGCTTTCTTT. The full variable domain, in which reference TRBV2 and TRBJ1-1 provide the parts outside the CDR3, is EPEVTQTPSHQVTQMGQEVILRCVPISNHLYFYWYRQILGQKVEFLVSFYNNEISEKSEIFDDQFSVERPDGSNFTLKIRSTKLEDSAMYFCASSGQGNTEAFFGQGTRLTVV.

This clone was observed a few times. CDR3 protein: CASSEAGDTGELFF. As DNA, the CDR3 is TGTGCCAGCAGTGAAGCGGGGGACACCGGGGAGCTGTTTTTT. The chain couples TRBV6-4 to TRBJ2-2; 8 positions agree with TRBD2. Per germline, CDR1 MRHNA and CDR2 SNTAGT. After removal of 3 bases from V and 3 bases from J, the junction contained 0 bases not matched to a gene. The CDR3 is made up of 14 amino acids.

This sequence joins TRBV28 and TRBJ1-4; D might be TRBD1 (6 bases). CDR3 length: 15 amino acids. Germline V lookup: CDR1 MDHEN, CDR2 SYDVKM. V dropped 6 bases and J dropped 4 bases, with 15 bases sitting between them. Here the CDR3 reads CASRATGSGNEKLFF. CDR3 in DNA: TGTGCCAGCAGGGCTACAGGGTCGGGTAATGAAAAACTGTTTTTT.

This clone turned up a few times. The V call is TRBV6-6, the J call TRBJ2-2; D is perhaps TRBD1 (5 bases). V was trimmed by 5 bases and J by 1 base, leaving 11 bases between them. Germline V gene sequence: CDR1 MNHNY, CDR2 SVGAGI (reference sequence). The CDR3 runs 15 residues. DNA for the CDR3: TGTGCCAGCAGTCTGCGCCAGGGGAACACCGGGGAGCTGTTTTTT. Protein: CASSLRQGNTGELFF.

The chain uses TRBV19 and TRBJ2-2; D is perhaps TRBD2 (5 bases). The germline V gene encodes CDR1 LNHDA and CDR2 SQIVND (reference sequence). CDR3 length: 13 residues. V lost 7 bases and J 5 bases, leaving 11 bases between the germline ends. The CDR3 reads CASTLAPTGELFF. CDR3 bases: TGTGCCAGTACTCTAGCCCCAACCGGGGAGCTGTTTTTT.

This rearrangement joins TRBV27 to TRBJ2-5, with D maybe TRBD2 (5 bases). With 7 bases removed from V and 0 bases from J, the gap between germline ends came to 12 bases. This CDR3 has 14 amino acids. Germline V CDR1 and CDR2: MNHEY, SMNVEV (reference sequence). This chain's CDR3 is CASNPTGNQETQYF. CDR3 bases: TGTGCCAGCAACCCTACCGGGAACCAAGAGACCCAGTACTTC.

This clone was observed a handful of times. The J gene is TRBJ2-7, the V gene TRBV2; D gene uncertain. The V and J ends lost 6 bases and 3 bases respectively, with 15 bases between them. The CDR3 loop spans 14 amino acids. The germline gives CDR1 SNHLY, CDR2 FYNNEI. The CDR3 sequence: CASSSTYSGYEQYF. In nucleotides, the CDR3 is TGTGCCAGCAGCTCAACCTATTCCGGCTACGAGCAGTACTTC.

This clone was recorded only once. V and J are TRBV10-2 and TRBJ2-7; D call uncertain. V dropped 8 bases and J dropped 3 bases, with 20 bases sitting between them. The CDR3 is 15 residues long. The germline V gene encodes CDR1 WSHSY and CDR2 SAAADI. The CDR3 DNA reads TGCGCCAGCGCTAAAACCAGGTACAGCTTCTACGAGCAGTACTTC. Translated, it gives CASAKTRYSFYEQYF.

The chain employs TRBV11-2 and TRBJ2-2; the match to TRBD1 covers 7 bases. Unmatched junction bases numbered 4, after V lost 5 bases and J lost 4 bases. Germline CDR1 is SGHAT and CDR2 is FQNNGV. CDR3 length: 14 amino acids. CDR3: CASSQDRVTGELFF. CDR3 DNA sequence: TGTGCCAGCAGCCAAGACAGGGTCACCGGGGAGCTGTTTTTT.

This clone has just one count. The chain recombines TRBV19 with TRBJ2-2; D remains unclear. The CDR3 covers 14 residues. Germline V gene sequence: CDR1 LNHDA, CDR2 SQIVND (reference sequence). Trimming cost V 0 bases and J 1 base, with 3 bases left between them. This CDR3 is CASSIEQNTGELFF. CDR3 DNA sequence: TGTGCCAGTAGTATAGAACAGAACACCGGGGAGCTGTTTTTT.

This sequence joins TRBV16 and TRBJ1-1, with D uncertain. This CDR3 is built from 14 residues. Trimming removed 2 bases from V and 4 bases from J, with 11 bases in between. Germline-derived CDR1 and CDR2 are KGHSY and FQNENV. CDR3 protein: CASSQIELFTEAFF. The CDR3 DNA follows: TGTGCCAGCAGCCAAATCGAACTTTTCACTGAAGCTTTCTTT.

The chain carries TRBV6-4 and TRBJ1-1; possibly TRBD1 for D (6 bases). Trimming shortened V by 6 bases and J by 3 bases, and 14 bases separated the two germline ends. The germline gives CDR1 MRHNA, CDR2 SNTAGT. The CDR3 extends over 14 amino acids. In DNA form, the CDR3 reads TGTGCCAGCAGGCGGGGGGGGCTCTACACTGAAGCTTTCTTT. Encoded protein: CASRRGGLYTEAFF.

The V call is TRBV19, the J call TRBJ1-1; TRBD1 matches at 7 bases. Germline lookup yields CDR1 LNHDA and CDR2 SQIVND (reference sequence). V was pared by 7 bases and J by 1 base, with 6 bases of the junction left unmatched. CDR3 length: 14 amino acids. DNA of the CDR3: TGTGCCAGTATGGAGGGGACAGCGAACACTGAAGCTTTCTTT. This gives the protein CASMEGTANTEAFF.

The chain combines TRBV10-3 with TRBJ1-1; 8 bases are shared with TRBD1. Trimming took 6 bases from V and 5 from J; bases not matched to a gene: 8. CDR1 is ENHRY and CDR2 is SYGVKD in the germline V gene. CDR3 length: 14 residues. The CDR3 loop is CAIRDGTGGTEAFF. DNA of the CDR3: TGTGCCATCAGGGATGGGACAGGTGGAACTGAAGCTTTCTTT.

The V call is TRBV2, the J call TRBJ2-1, with D possibly being TRBD2 (7 bases). This CDR3 comprises 16 residues. V was cut by 5 bases and J by 4 bases, with 18 bases left in between. Germline assignment: CDR1 SNHLY and CDR2 FYNNEI. The chain's CDR3 is CASSPSVGGAYNEQFF. The CDR3 coding sequence is TGTGCCAGCAGTCCATCTGTAGGGGGGGCTTACAATGAGCAGTTCTTC. The variable domain in full, completed from reference TRBV2 and TRBJ2-1, reads EPEVTQTPSHQVTQMGQEVILRCVPISNHLYFYWYRQILGQKVEFLVSFYNNEISEKSEIFDDQFSVERPDGSNFTLKIRSTKLEDSAMYFCASSPSVGGAYNEQFFGPGTRLTVL.

The V gene is TRBV6-5, the J gene TRBJ2-1; 8 nucleotides match TRBD1. The CDR3 covers 16 residues. J lost 10 bases, V lost 2 bases, and 13 bases had no gene match. CDR1 is MNHEY and CDR2 is SVGAGI in the germline V gene. In DNA form, the CDR3 reads TGTGCCAGCAGTTACCCCGGGGGCAGGGGGCATGGGGAGCAGTTCTTC. It codes for CASSYPGGRGHGEQFF.

J is TRBJ1-5 and V is TRBV7-9, with TRBD1 identical over 7 bases. The CDR3 spans 14 residues. Germline CDR1 reads SEHNR; CDR2 reads FQNEAQ (reference sequence). V lost 5 bases and J lost 5; bases outside the gene matches: 6. The CDR3 nucleotides are TGTGCCAGCAGCCCGACAGGGAGAGATCAGCCCCAGCATTTT. Its translation: CASSPTGRDQPQHF.

V usage is TRBV5-5 and J usage is TRBJ1-2, with D possibly matching TRBD1 (5 bases). CDR1 is SGHKS, CDR2 YYEKEE, per germline (reference sequence). The CDR3 runs 12 residues. V lost 3 bases and J lost 6, with 9 bases in between. This CDR3 reads CASSSQGNGYTF. DNA of the CDR3: TGTGCCAGCAGCTCTCAGGGTAATGGCTACACCTTC.

The rearrangement joins TRBV2 to TRBJ2-3; possible D gene TRBD2, 6 bases. Germline CDR1 SNHLY, CDR2 FYNNEI. Trimming removed 4 bases from V and 1 base from J, with 9 bases in between. The CDR3 length is 14 residues. The chain's CDR3 is CASSVRRGTDTQYF. CDR3 in DNA: TGTGCCAGCAGTGTCCGGAGGGGCACAGATACGCAGTATTTT. Full variable domain (outside the CDR3, taken from reference TRBV2 and TRBJ2-3): EPEVTQTPSHQVTQMGQEVILRCVPISNHLYFYWYRQILGQKVEFLVSFYNNEISEKSEIFDDQFSVERPDGSNFTLKIRSTKLEDSAMYFCASSVRRGTDTQYFGPGTRLTVL.

A single count supports this clone. The chain carries TRBV4-2 and TRBJ2-3; 10 bases agree with TRBD2. Germline lookup yields CDR1 LGHNA and CDR2 YNFKEQ. V shed 3 bases, J shed 3 bases, and the junction held 9 bases outside the gene matches. The CDR3 is 17 residues long. CDR3 residues: CASSHRPGLASTDTQYF. The CDR3, as DNA: TGTGCCAGCAGCCACCGCCCGGGACTAGCGTCGACAGATACGCAGTATTTT.

The J gene is TRBJ2-7, the V gene TRBV11-2; D uncertain. The CDR3 runs to 13 residues. V was cut by 3 bases and J by 1 base, with 7 bases left in between. CDR1 is SGHAT and CDR2 is FQNNGV in the germline V gene. The CDR3 DNA is TGTGCCAGCAGCTTTGAGGTTTCCTACGAGCAGTACTTC. Amino acids: CASSFEVSYEQYF.